This T cell receptor beta chain was recorded in a study of CD4 T cells in relation to SARS-CoV-2 and coronaviruses. Per germline, CDR1 SGHDT and CDR2 YYEEEE. The CDR3 extends over 15 amino acids. Deletions cut 4 bases from V and 4 bases from J, with 14 bases between. TCRdb's copy holds only in-frame clones and misses some; the assay was immunoSEQ multiplex PCR. The data contain 35,000 to 40,000 clones, approximately 83% of them singletons. The TCR originated in an adult with COVID-19. Material: memory CD4+ T cells from PBMCs. The gene calls are TRBV5-6 and TRBJ2-2; D unclear. DNA of the CDR3: TGTGCCAGCAGCCCCCGGGTGGCTGTCACCGGGGAGCTGTTTTTT. Translation gives CASSPRVAVTGELFF.